These 15 T cell receptor beta chains share one sample of origin, sequenced in a study of blood T cell repertoires in COVID-19. Here immunoSEQ multiplex PCR was the method, and the copy in TCRdb shows in-frame clones only, minus some. The sample includes 350,000 to 500,000 clones, about 87% of them seen just once. The specimen sequenced was peripheral blood. These receptor sequences come from a man aged 18 to 29 with COVID-19, enrolled during active disease.

The V and J genes are TRBV5-1 and TRBJ1-2, with 7 bases fitting TRBD1. Germline V lookup: CDR1 SGHRS, CDR2 YFSETQ. V shed 0 bases and J 4 bases; nucleotides not matched to a gene: 12. CDR3 length: 17 amino acids. The CDR3 DNA is TGCGCCAGCAGCTTGGCCGAAGGGACAGATTCCATCTATGGCTACACCTTC. It is translated as CASSLAEGTDSIYGYTF.

V is TRBV3-1 (or the pseudogene TRBV3-2) and J is TRBJ2-7, with a possible D match to TRBD2 (6 bases). The V end was cut by 6 bases, the J end by 5 bases, with 14 bases between. The CDR3 consists of 13 residues. CDR1 LGHDT and CDR2 YNNKEL come from the germline V gene (reference sequence). This chain's CDR3 is CASRLRGSHEQYF. The DNA of the CDR3 is TGTGCCAGCAGACTCCGGGGGTCGCACGAGCAGTACTTC.

The chain combines TRBV6-5 with TRBJ2-1; 7 bases match TRBD2. The germline gives CDR1 MNHEY, CDR2 SVGAGI. This CDR3 has 14 residues. The trim removed 5 bases at V and 3 bases at J, leaving 4 bases unmatched. In DNA, the CDR3 is TGTGCCAGCAGTACGGCTAGCGGCTACAATGAGCAGTTCTTC. Translated: CASSTASGYNEQFF.

Written as DNA, the CDR3 is TGTGCCAGCAGCTTAGGAGCCTCGGGTTCACCCCTCCACTTT. Translation: CASSLGASGSPLHF. The chain has TRBV11-3 and TRBJ1-6; D ambiguous. The germline gives CDR1 SGHNT, CDR2 YENEEA. The length of the CDR3 is 14 residues. V was clipped by 1 base and J by 9 bases, with 10 bases between them.

The chain combines TRBV11-3 with TRBJ2-1, with 7 nucleotides matching TRBD1. The CDR3 covers 14 residues. With V trimmed by 7 bases and J by 5 bases, 8 bases remained unmatched. The germline CDR1 and CDR2 sequences are SGHNT and YENEEA. This CDR3 is CASTVDRTDNEQFF. Here the CDR3 DNA reads TGTGCCAGCACCGTGGACAGGACCGACAATGAGCAGTTCTTC.

The CDR3 sequence: CSTTGGDGYTF. Here the CDR3 DNA reads TGCAGTACTACAGGGGGCGATGGCTACACCTTC. The V gene is TRBV20-1, the J gene TRBJ1-2; 9 positions match TRBD1. The CDR3 totals 11 residues. V was clipped by 8 bases and J by 6 bases; unmatched bases: 4. Germline V gene lookup returns CDR1 DFQATT and CDR2 SNEGSKA (reference sequence).

The V call is TRBV6-1, the J call TRBJ1-2, with D possibly TRBD1 on 5 matching bases. The CDR3 loop spans 16 amino acids. The germline V gene has CDR1 MNHNS and CDR2 SASEGT. The V end was cut by 0 bases, the J end by 3 bases, with 14 bases between. In nucleotides, the CDR3 is TGTGCCAGCAGTGAAGCAGCGGGGGTCGACTACTATGGCTACACCTTC. It is translated as CASSEAAGVDYYGYTF.

This chain uses TRBV6-5 with TRBJ2-6; 7 positions match TRBD2. CDR1 is MNHEY and CDR2 is SVGAGI in the germline V gene. The CDR3 loop spans 16 amino acids. Germline trimming cut 6 bases from V and 4 bases from J; bases unmatched to any gene: 9. CDR3: CASSYTSAGGANVLTF. The CDR3 region has the DNA TGTGCCAGCAGCTACACATCAGCGGGGGGGGCCAACGTCCTGACTTTC.

This chain uses TRBV3-1 (or the pseudogene TRBV3-2) with TRBJ1-2; D not certain. CDR1 and CDR2 (germline): LGHDT, YNNKEL (reference sequence). Trimming took 3 bases from V and 5 from J, leaving 13 bases between them. CDR3 length: 14 amino acids. The CDR3, as DNA: TGTGCCAGCAGCCACGAGAGTTTTTGGTATGGCTACACCTTC. Protein: CASSHESFWYGYTF.

The rearrangement joins TRBV7-9 to TRBJ2-7, with a possible D match to TRBD1 (5 bases). Trimming pared 1 base from V and 4 bases from J, leaving 8 bases between. Germline V CDR1 and CDR2: SEHNR, FQNEAQ (reference sequence). The CDR3 has 13 amino acids. CDR3 nucleotide sequence: TGTGCCAGCAGCTTAGACAGGCAGTACGAGCAGTACTTC. It translates to CASSLDRQYEQYF.

This chain connects TRBV3-1 (or the pseudogene TRBV3-2) to TRBJ1-5; a possible D gene is TRBD1 (5 bases). There are 13 residues in the CDR3. Germline-derived CDR1 and CDR2 are LGHDT and YNNKEL (reference sequence). The ends were cut back, 2 bases at V and 7 bases at J, with 9 bases in the middle. CDR3 bases: TGTGCCAGCAGCCAATTTTCAGGGCAGCCCCAGCATTTT. This gives the protein CASSQFSGQPQHF.

With regard to this clone: An end of the junction does not agree with germline; a read error may underlie this. This chain links TRBV11-2 with TRBJ2-5; 11 bases align to TRBD2. CDR3 length equals 15 residues. CDR1 and CDR2 (germline): SGHAT, FQNNGV. The CDR3 reads CASTLAGGPKETQYF. The DNA of the CDR3 is TGTGCCAGCACCTTAGCGGGAGGGCCTAAAGAGACCCAGTACTTC.

The CDR3, as DNA: TGTGCCATCAGTGAGTCGGGACAGGGGGGATGGGAAAATCAGCCCCAGCATTTT. Amino acid sequence: CAISESGQGGWENQPQHF. The chain uses TRBV10-3 and TRBJ1-5, with 11 bases lining up with TRBD1. V was clipped by 0 bases and J by 4 bases; unmatched bases: 8. The CDR3 extends over 18 amino acids. CDR1 and CDR2 (germline): ENHRY, SYGVKD.

The CDR3 nucleotides are TGTGCCAGCAGCGTAGGGACAGCATTCCCCCACACGCAGTATTTT. As protein: CASSVGTAFPHTQYF. V and J are TRBV9 and TRBJ2-3, with D perhaps matching TRBD1 (6 bases). V lost 0 bases to trimming and J lost 9 bases, with 17 bases between them. The CDR3 extends over 15 amino acids. Germline V CDR1 and CDR2: SGDLS, YYNGEE.

This clone was seen once. The CDR3 DNA reads TGTGCCTCCGGTGGTGAAAAACTGTTTTTT. It encodes CASGGEKLFF. The chain carries TRBV15 and TRBJ1-4; no reliable D call. The CDR3 is 10 amino acids. The ends were cut back, 11 bases at V and 7 bases at J, with 8 bases in the middle. From germline, CDR1 is LNHNV and CDR2 YYDKDF (reference sequence).